Listed below are T cell receptor beta chains from one sample, sequenced in a study of memory CD4+ T cells and cytomegalovirus serostatus. Data came from immunoSEQ multiplex PCR; TCRdb stores just in-frame clones and leaves some out. Counted here are 40,000 to 55,000 clones, 82% occurring once; the ten biggest clones make up over 0.55%. The sample taken for sequencing was memory CD4+ T cells from blood. All receptors derive from an adult in good health and CMV-seronegative. The CDR3 runs from the conserved cysteine through the conserved F or W. Each record gives: clone size, D gene, J gene, V gene, CDR3 DNA, CDR3 protein. A D gene is named only where the DNA matches it firmly. Only part of the rows carry a size: once, few, many, or a class if the clone is expanded.

size: .
D: .
J: TRBJ2-7
V: TRBV7-9
DNA: TGTGCCAGCAGCTTAGTGGGCAGGACCTACGAGCAGTACTTC
CDR3: CASSLVGRTYEQYF

size: .
D: TRBD2
J: TRBJ2-3
V: TRBV7-8
DNA: TGTGCCAGCAGCTTAAATGGCGGGGGGGTGGCAGATACGCAGTATTTT
CDR3: CASSLNGGGVADTQYF

size: medium-sized
D: .
J: TRBJ1-6
V: TRBV18
DNA: TGTGCCAGCTCGTCTCAGGGAACCCAAACCAATTCACCCCTCCACTTT
CDR3: CASSSQGTQTNSPLHF

size: .
D: .
J: TRBJ2-2
V: TRBV7-7
DNA: TGTGCCAGCAGCTTAGAACAGAACACCGGGGAGCTGTTTTTT
CDR3: CASSLEQNTGELFF

size: .
D: TRBD2
J: TRBJ2-1
V: TRBV5-6
DNA: TGTGCCAGCTCTCGGAGCGGGGGCTACAATGAGCAGTTCTTC
CDR3: CASSRSGGYNEQFF

size: .
D: TRBD1
J: TRBJ1-6
V: TRBV6-5
DNA: TGTGCCAGCAGTACGGGGTCACAGGGGTCACCCCTCCACTTT
CDR3: CASSTGSQGSPLHF

size: .
D: TRBD2
J: TRBJ2-7
V: TRBV10-3
DNA: TGTGCCATCAGAGCGCACGGACTAGCGGGGGGCCTACAAGCCTACGAGCAGTACTTC
CDR3: CAIRAHGLAGGLQAYEQYF

size: once
D: TRBD1
J: TRBJ1-5
V: TRBV10-3
DNA: TGTGCCATCAGCCAAACGGGACAGGATAGCAATCAGCCCCAGCATTTT
CDR3: CAISQTGQDSNQPQHF

size: .
D: .
J: TRBJ1-1
V: TRBV6-5
DNA: TGTGCCAGCAGGAGGGTCAGGGAGGGGACTGAAGCTTTCTTT
CDR3: CASRRVREGTEAFF

size: .
D: TRBD1
J: TRBJ2-2
V: TRBV10-3
DNA: TGTGCCATCAGTGAACCGCCCAGGGGGCTTCGGAGCACCGGGGAGCTGTTTTTT
CDR3: CAISEPPRGLRSTGELFF

size: .
D: .
J: TRBJ1-5
V: TRBV2
DNA: TGTGCCAGCCAAGAAGAGGCAGGCAATCAGCCCCAGCATTTT
CDR3: CASQEEAGNQPQHF

size: .
D: TRBD1
J: TRBJ2-3
V: TRBV5-6
DNA: TGTGCCAGCAGCCGACAGGGGAGCACAGATACGCAGTATTTT
CDR3: CASSRQGSTDTQYF

size: .
D: .
J: TRBJ1-5
V: TRBV5-4
DNA: TGTGCCAGCAGCTTGGGCGCGGGTCAGCCCCAGCATTTT
CDR3: CASSLGAGQPQHF

size: .
D: .
J: TRBJ2-1
V: TRBV18
DNA: TGTGCCAGCTCACCAGGAGGGTTGGGAGGCAATGAGCAGTTCTTC
CDR3: CASSPGGLGGNEQFF

size: .
D: TRBD2
J: TRBJ2-1
V: TRBV4-3
DNA: TGCGCCAGCAGCCGCCTAGCGGGGGAGCAGTTCTTC
CDR3: CASSRLAGEQFF

size: .
D: .
J: TRBJ2-3
V: TRBV18
DNA: TGTGCCAGCTCACCACCATCAGATACGCAGTATTTT
CDR3: CASSPPSDTQYF

size: few
D: TRBD1
J: TRBJ1-3
V: TRBV2
DNA: TGTGCCAGCAGTGAAAGACAGGGGGTCTCTGGAAACACCATATATTTT
CDR3: CASSERQGVSGNTIYF

size: few
D: TRBD1
J: TRBJ2-7
V: TRBV2
DNA: TGTGCCAGCAGCGTCGACAGGGACGAGCAGTACTTC
CDR3: CASSVDRDEQYF

size: .
D: TRBD1
J: TRBJ2-5
V: TRBV5-1
DNA: TGCGCCAGCACCCAACGGGAAGCAGGGGGAGAGACCCAGTACTTC
CDR3: CASTQREAGGETQYF

size: .
D: .
J: TRBJ1-2
V: TRBV7-9
DNA: TGTGCCAGCAGCTTACGGGACGGACCTCGATATGGCTACACCTTC
CDR3: CASSLRDGPRYGYTF

size: .
D: TRBD2
J: TRBJ2-3
V: TRBV4-1
DNA: TGCGCCAGCAGCCAATCTATACTAGCGGGGGTAACAGATACGCAGTATTTT
CDR3: CASSQSILAGVTDTQYF

size: .
D: .
J: TRBJ2-7
V: TRBV19
DNA: TGTGCCAGTAGTGCCACTGGACAGTTTCCTACCTACGAGCAGTACTTC
CDR3: CASSATGQFPTYEQYF

size: .
D: TRBD1
J: TRBJ1-1
V: TRBV5-5
DNA: TGTGCCAGCAGCTTGGAGACAGGGCGAGCTTTCTTT
CDR3: CASSLETGRAFF

size: .
D: .
J: TRBJ2-3
V: TRBV4-1
DNA: TGCGCCAGCAGCCGACTTGGACTCGGCACAGATACGCAGTATTTT
CDR3: CASSRLGLGTDTQYF

size: .
D: .
J: TRBJ1-1
V: TRBV11-3
DNA: TGTGCCAGCAGCTTCGGGCAGACCAACATGAACACTGAAGCTTTCTTT
CDR3: CASSFGQTNMNTEAFF

size: .
D: .
J: TRBJ1-1
V: TRBV5-6
DNA: TGTGCCAGCAGCTTGTTGCTGGGGGGATTCACTGAAGCTTTCTTT
CDR3: CASSLLLGGFTEAFF

size: .
D: .
J: TRBJ2-7
V: TRBV18
DNA: TGTGCCAGCTCACCTGGCAGGACAGCCTACGAGCAGTACTTC
CDR3: CASSPGRTAYEQYF

size: .
D: .
J: TRBJ1-1
V: TRBV7-8
DNA: TGTGCCAGCAGCGATGGGTCCCTTAGACCGAACACTGAAGCTTTCTTT
CDR3: CASSDGSLRPNTEAFF

size: .
D: .
J: TRBJ1-5
V: TRBV19
DNA: TGTGCCAGTAGTTCTAGTGGGCAGTTGAATAGCAATCAGCCCCAGCATTTT
CDR3: CASSSSGQLNSNQPQHF

size: .
D: TRBD1
J: TRBJ1-5
V: TRBV2
DNA: TGTGCCAGCAGTACAGACAGGGGGCGATATCCGGGCAATCAGCCCCAGCATTTT
CDR3: CASSTDRGRYPGNQPQHF

size: .
D: .
J: TRBJ1-5
V: TRBV6-1
DNA: TGTGCCAGCAGTGATCTCTCCGGGACAAATAGCAATCAGCCCCAGCATTTT
CDR3: CASSDLSGTNSNQPQHF

size: .
D: .
J: TRBJ2-1
V: TRBV7-9
DNA: TGTGCCAGCAGCTTAGCAGGGGGGAATGAGCAGTTCTTC
CDR3: CASSLAGGNEQFF

size: .
D: TRBD1
J: TRBJ1-3
V: TRBV4-2
DNA: TGTGCCAGCAGCCAAGACAGGGGGGGCGGAAACACCATATATTTT
CDR3: CASSQDRGGGNTIYF

size: once
D: .
J: TRBJ2-1
V: TRBV4-2
DNA: TGTGCCAGCAGATCGGGGCGGGGCAATGAGCAGTTCTTC
CDR3: CASRSGRGNEQFF

size: .
D: .
J: TRBJ2-2
V: TRBV10-1
DNA: TGCGCCAGCAGTGTCTGGAGGTCCCAAGGGGAGCTGTTTTTT
CDR3: CASSVWRSQGELFF

size: few
D: TRBD2
J: TRBJ2-4
V: TRBV18
DNA: TGTGCCAGCTCGTCAACTAGCGGGAGAGCCAAAAACATTCAGTACTTC
CDR3: CASSSTSGRAKNIQYF

size: .
D: .
J: TRBJ1-1
V: TRBV7-3
DNA: TGTGCCAGCAGCTTAAGGGGGTACGATACTGAAGCTTTCTTT
CDR3: CASSLRGYDTEAFF

size: few
D: TRBD1
J: TRBJ1-1
V: TRBV10-3
DNA: TGTGCCATCAGTCAGACAGGGAATGGAGAAGCTTTCTTT
CDR3: CAISQTGNGEAFF

size: .
D: TRBD1
J: TRBJ1-2
V: TRBV2
DNA: TGTGCCAGCAAAAACAGGGGGGATTTCTATGGCTACACCTTC
CDR3: CASKNRGDFYGYTF

size: .
D: .
J: TRBJ2-5
V: TRBV29-1
DNA: TGCAGCGTTGAGAGGCCGCCCCAAGAGACCCAGTACTTC
CDR3: CSVERPPQETQYF

size: .
D: TRBD1
J: TRBJ2-7
V: TRBV19
DNA: TGTGCCAGTAGGGACAGGGCGGGCCTAGGAACCTACGAGCAGTACTTC
CDR3: CASRDRAGLGTYEQYF

size: .
D: .
J: TRBJ2-6
V: TRBV11-2
DNA: TGTGCCAGCAGCTTGGGAACAGGATCTGGGGCCAACGTCCTGACTTTC
CDR3: CASSLGTGSGANVLTF

size: .
D: TRBD1
J: TRBJ2-7
V: TRBV7-6
DNA: TGTGCCAGCAGCCTAAGGGGATCAGGGGGTGTCGAGCAGTACTTC
CDR3: CASSLRGSGGVEQYF